Below are 22 T cell receptor beta chains sequenced from a single sample in a study of CD8+CD57+ T cells in acquired aplastic anemia. Profiling that covered TCR beta VDJ and CDR3 relied on genomic DNA as its template. TCRdb redid the calling of the reads with MiXCR, one entry per CDR3 protein. The data show some 150,000 distinct CDR3 sequences, less than 45% seen once. Material: sorted CD4+, CD8+, or CD8+CD57+ T cells (not recorded which) from PBMCs. The receptors derive from a human donor in good health, serving as a control.

Judged by abundance, this clonotype is medium-sized. The chain uses TRBV20-1 and TRBJ2-7; TRBD1 might be the D (6 bases). From germline, CDR1 is DFQATT and CDR2 SNEGSKA (reference sequence). V was clipped by 3 bases and J by 3 bases, with 21 bases between them. The CDR3 spans 16 residues. CDR3 coding DNA: TGCAGTGCTAGTAAGGCGACAGGCGCCGCCGACTACGAGCAGTACTTC. This encodes CSASKATGAADYEQYF.

This clonotype was picked up many times. This chain uses TRBV11-3 with TRBJ2-5, with D possibly being TRBD2 (6 bases). Germline lookup yields CDR1 SGHNT and CDR2 YENEEA. The V end lost 4 bases, the J end lost 5 bases, and 11 bases lay between the germline ends. This CDR3 has 13 amino acids. In DNA, the CDR3 is TGTGCCAGCAGCTCGACTAGTTTGGAGACCCAGTACTTC. Its translation: CASSSTSLETQYF.

Of note for this clonotype: This may stem from a read error, because a much larger clone lies one nucleotide away. Given the absence of the conserved phenylalanine or tryptophan at the CDR3 end, a read error is likely. Here the CDR3 DNA reads TGTGCCAGCAGCCAAGAGGGCAGGGGTGGCTACACCCTC. This gives the protein CASSQEGRGGYTL. The chain couples TRBV3-1 to TRBJ1-2; the D gene is possibly TRBD1 (6 bases). The CDR3 has 13 residues. Deletions cut 0 bases from V and 7 bases from J, with 9 bases between. Per the germline V gene, CDR1 is LGHDT and CDR2 is YNNKEL (reference sequence).

The chain employs TRBV5-1 and TRBJ2-2; no reliable D call. CDR3 length: 17 amino acids. Germline loops: CDR1 SGHRS, CDR2 YFSETQ. Deletions cut 0 bases from V and 6 bases from J, with 18 bases between. CDR3: CASSLVTRTGPPGELFF. The DNA of the CDR3 is TGCGCCAGCAGCTTGGTAACTCGTACGGGCCCGCCCGGGGAGCTGTTTTTT.

A few counts support this clonotype. The chain couples TRBV4-2 to TRBJ1-5; a weak D match, TRBD1 (5 bases). CDR3 length equals 13 residues. The V gene's germline CDR1 is LGHNA and CDR2 YNFKEQ. V lost 2 bases and J 10 bases, leaving 12 bases between the germline ends. This CDR3 is CASSQTGEGPQHF. The CDR3 DNA follows: TGTGCCAGCAGCCAAACAGGAGAGGGCCCCCAGCATTTT.

J is TRBJ2-7 and V is TRBV20-1; 9 bases map to TRBD1. Germline V gene lookup returns CDR1 DFQATT and CDR2 SNEGSKA (reference sequence). Losses at the gene ends were 4 bases for V and 7 bases for J; bases not matched to a gene: 14. The CDR3 is 15 amino acids. In DNA form, the CDR3 reads TGCAGTGCTACGGGGTTACAGGGGGCGGGAGAAGAGCAGTACTTC. Its translation: CSATGLQGAGEEQYF.

This clonotype was found a few times. It may be a read error: a sequence one base away is much more abundant. The rearrangement joins TRBV2 to TRBJ1-1; no definite D call. Germline CDR1 and CDR2: SNHLY and FYNNEI. This CDR3 is 14 amino acids long. V was clipped by 3 bases and J by 6 bases, with 14 bases between them. The CDR3 bases are TGTGCCAGCAGTGACGCCACTAGGTACGCTGAAGCTTTCTTT. It translates to CASSDATRYAEAFF.

The rearrangement joins TRBV6-4 to TRBJ2-3; perhaps D is TRBD1 or TRBD2 (5 bases each). The CDR3 runs 14 residues. The germline CDR1 and CDR2 sequences are MRHNA and SNTAGT. V was cut by 0 bases and J by 1 base, with 5 bases left in between. The CDR3 bases are TGTGCCAGCAGTGACTCGGGGGGCACAGATACGCAGTATTTT. This translates into CASSDSGGTDTQYF.

This clonotype was counted at least ten times. The gene calls are TRBV7-6 and TRBJ2-3; D unresolved. Germline V gene lookup returns CDR1 SGHVS and CDR2 FNYEAQ. This CDR3 contains 18 residues. The V gene lost 3 bases and the J gene lost 2 bases, with 21 bases spanning the gap. The CDR3 here is CASSFYGPRYTITDTQYF. In nucleotides, the CDR3 is TGTGCCAGCAGCTTCTATGGTCCCCGCTACACGATCACAGATACGCAGTATTTT. Full variable domain (remainder filled in from reference TRBV7-6 and TRBJ2-3): GAGVSQSPRYKVTKRGQDVALRCDPISGHVSLYWYRQALGQGPEFLTYFNYEAQQDKSGLPNDRFSAERPEGSISTLTIQRTEQRDSAMYRCASSFYGPRYTITDTQYFGPGTRLTVL.

In its sample, this clonotype was seen many times. The V gene is TRBV19, the J gene TRBJ1-2, with TRBD1 matching 7 bases. This CDR3 has 16 residues. The V gene end was trimmed by 8 bases and the J gene end by 8 bases; junction bases not matched to a gene: 20. CDR1 is LNHDA, CDR2 SQIVND, per germline (reference sequence). CDR3 sequence (DNA): TGTGCCAGTTTTTCCAGGACAGGACACCCCGTCAGAGGCTACACCTTC. Its protein product is CASFSRTGHPVRGYTF.

This clonotype has more than one count but fewer than ten. The CDR3 spells CASSLQAGKEKLFF. Here the CDR3 DNA reads TGTGCCAGCAGCCTACAGGCGGGTAAAGAAAAACTGTTTTTT. V and J are TRBV3-1 and TRBJ1-4, with D possibly TRBD1 on 5 matching bases. Trimming pared 4 bases from V and 8 bases from J, leaving 14 bases between. Germline values: CDR1 LGHDT, CDR2 YNNKEL (reference sequence). CDR3 size: 14 residues.

CDR3 nucleotide sequence: TGTGCCACCAGTGAAACAGGGGGCAATTCACCCCTCCACTTT. It translates to CATSETGGNSPLHF. This sequence joins TRBV24-1 and TRBJ1-6; 9 nucleotides line up with TRBD1. The ends lost 4 bases at V and 7 bases at J; junction bases unmatched: 1. The CDR3 is made up of 14 amino acids. Germline assignment: CDR1 KGHDR and CDR2 SFDVKD.

The J gene is TRBJ2-5, the V gene TRBV10-1; TRBD1 agrees at 9 bases. The CDR3 length is 16 residues. V gave up 6 bases and J gave up 1 base; unmatched junction bases: 9. In germline, CDR1 is WNHNN, CDR2 SYGVQD (reference sequence). CDR3 in amino acids: CASSHAGTGPQETQYF. CDR3 coding DNA: TGCGCCAGCAGCCACGCCGGGACAGGGCCCCAAGAGACCCAGTACTTC.

This clonotype was recorded many times. The chain uses TRBV11-3 and TRBJ2-5, with a possible D match to TRBD1 (6 bases). CDR3 length: 11 amino acids. V gave up 5 bases and J gave up 7 bases, with 8 bases separating them. Germline CDR1 is SGHNT and CDR2 is YENEEA. The CDR3 region has the DNA TGTGCCAGCAGCAAAGGGGGGACCCAGTACTTC. Protein: CASSKGGTQYF.

The chain couples TRBV5-5 to TRBJ2-5, with 7 bases identical to TRBD1. J lost 4 bases, V lost 8 bases, and 11 bases had no gene match. This CDR3 has 14 amino acids. CDR1 is SGHKS and CDR2 is YYEKEE in the germline V gene (reference sequence). CDR3 loop: CASRQGSYRETQYF. CDR3 bases: TGTGCCAGTAGACAGGGCTCATACCGAGAGACCCAGTACTTC.

This clonotype has a count of ten or more. The chain employs TRBV5-4 and TRBJ2-5, with D possibly TRBD1 on 6 matching bases. Looked up from germline, CDR1 is SGHNT and CDR2 is YYREEE (reference sequence). This CDR3 region has 14 residues. Trimming removed 3 bases at V and 2 bases at J, with 11 bases between. As DNA, the CDR3 is TGTGCCAGCAGCTACGGACAGCGTCAAGAGACCCAGTACTTC. It codes for CASSYGQRQETQYF.

This chain links TRBV30 with TRBJ2-1; 7 positions match TRBD1. The V gene's germline CDR1 is GTSNPN and CDR2 SVGIG (reference sequence). CDR3 length: 15 residues. V was clipped by 2 bases and J by 5 bases; unmatched bases: 9. The CDR3 nucleotides are TGTGCCTGGAGTAAGACAGGGTTAGGGGACAATGAGCAGTTCTTC. It codes for CAWSKTGLGDNEQFF.

V usage is TRBV19 and J usage is TRBJ1-1, with TRBD1 matching 7 bases. Germline V lookup: CDR1 LNHDA, CDR2 SQIVND (reference sequence). The length of the CDR3 is 13 residues. The V gene end was trimmed by 5 bases and the J gene end by 5 bases; junction bases not matched to a gene: 5. The CDR3: CASSPRDRTEAFF. CDR3 in DNA: TGTGCCAGTAGTCCTCGGGACAGAACTGAAGCTTTCTTT.

In regard to this clonotype: A much larger clone differs from this one at a single base, so this may be a read error. This rearrangement joins TRBV19 to TRBJ2-3; no firm D call. Germline V gene sequence: CDR1 LNHDA, CDR2 SQIVND (reference sequence). This CDR3 is 14 amino acids long. CDR3 amino acids: CAGSISLLTDTQYF. CDR3 bases: TGTGCCGGTAGTATAAGTCTGCTTACAGATACGCAGTATTTT. The whole variable domain, filled in from reference TRBV19 and TRBJ2-3, reads DGGITQSPKYLFRKEGQNVTLSCEQNLNHDAMYWYRQDPGQGLRLIYYSQIVNDFQKGDIAEGYSVSREKKESFPLTVTSAQKNPTAFYLCAGSISLLTDTQYFGPGTRLTVL.

The table lists this clonotype with many counts. The gene calls are TRBV2 and TRBJ1-1; the match to TRBD1 covers 7 bases. The V and J ends lost 6 bases and 1 base, in that order; junction bases with no gene match: 8. Germline V CDR1 and CDR2: SNHLY, FYNNEI. This CDR3 comprises 15 residues. The CDR3 DNA follows: TGTGCCAGCAGACGTCAAGGACAGGCGAACACTGAAGCTTTCTTT. It translates to CASRRQGQANTEAFF. The full variable domain, completed using reference TRBV2 and TRBJ1-1, is EPEVTQTPSHQVTQMGQEVILRCVPISNHLYFYWYRQILGQKVEFLVSFYNNEISEKSEIFDDQFSVERPDGSNFTLKIRSTKLEDSAMYFCASRRQGQANTEAFFGQGTRLTVV.

This clonotype was seen a few times. With a much larger clone just one base away, this may be a read error. The CDR3 is CVSSYALVAAPNYGYTF. CDR3 DNA: TGTGTCAGCAGTTACGCGCTGGTGGCAGCACCTAACTATGGCTACACCTTC. This chain joins TRBV10-3 and TRBJ1-2; D ambiguous. CDR1 is ENHRY, CDR2 SYGVKD, per germline. The CDR3 covers 17 residues.

J is TRBJ2-7 and V is TRBV29-1, with TRBD1 matching 10 bases. Germline V gives CDR1 SQVTM, CDR2 ANQGSEA. Unmatched junction bases numbered 7, after V lost 5 bases and J lost 6 bases. This CDR3 comprises 13 residues. As DNA, the CDR3 is TGCAGCGTTTACCGGGACAGGGGAACCGAGCAGTACTTC. Translating gives CSVYRDRGTEQYF.